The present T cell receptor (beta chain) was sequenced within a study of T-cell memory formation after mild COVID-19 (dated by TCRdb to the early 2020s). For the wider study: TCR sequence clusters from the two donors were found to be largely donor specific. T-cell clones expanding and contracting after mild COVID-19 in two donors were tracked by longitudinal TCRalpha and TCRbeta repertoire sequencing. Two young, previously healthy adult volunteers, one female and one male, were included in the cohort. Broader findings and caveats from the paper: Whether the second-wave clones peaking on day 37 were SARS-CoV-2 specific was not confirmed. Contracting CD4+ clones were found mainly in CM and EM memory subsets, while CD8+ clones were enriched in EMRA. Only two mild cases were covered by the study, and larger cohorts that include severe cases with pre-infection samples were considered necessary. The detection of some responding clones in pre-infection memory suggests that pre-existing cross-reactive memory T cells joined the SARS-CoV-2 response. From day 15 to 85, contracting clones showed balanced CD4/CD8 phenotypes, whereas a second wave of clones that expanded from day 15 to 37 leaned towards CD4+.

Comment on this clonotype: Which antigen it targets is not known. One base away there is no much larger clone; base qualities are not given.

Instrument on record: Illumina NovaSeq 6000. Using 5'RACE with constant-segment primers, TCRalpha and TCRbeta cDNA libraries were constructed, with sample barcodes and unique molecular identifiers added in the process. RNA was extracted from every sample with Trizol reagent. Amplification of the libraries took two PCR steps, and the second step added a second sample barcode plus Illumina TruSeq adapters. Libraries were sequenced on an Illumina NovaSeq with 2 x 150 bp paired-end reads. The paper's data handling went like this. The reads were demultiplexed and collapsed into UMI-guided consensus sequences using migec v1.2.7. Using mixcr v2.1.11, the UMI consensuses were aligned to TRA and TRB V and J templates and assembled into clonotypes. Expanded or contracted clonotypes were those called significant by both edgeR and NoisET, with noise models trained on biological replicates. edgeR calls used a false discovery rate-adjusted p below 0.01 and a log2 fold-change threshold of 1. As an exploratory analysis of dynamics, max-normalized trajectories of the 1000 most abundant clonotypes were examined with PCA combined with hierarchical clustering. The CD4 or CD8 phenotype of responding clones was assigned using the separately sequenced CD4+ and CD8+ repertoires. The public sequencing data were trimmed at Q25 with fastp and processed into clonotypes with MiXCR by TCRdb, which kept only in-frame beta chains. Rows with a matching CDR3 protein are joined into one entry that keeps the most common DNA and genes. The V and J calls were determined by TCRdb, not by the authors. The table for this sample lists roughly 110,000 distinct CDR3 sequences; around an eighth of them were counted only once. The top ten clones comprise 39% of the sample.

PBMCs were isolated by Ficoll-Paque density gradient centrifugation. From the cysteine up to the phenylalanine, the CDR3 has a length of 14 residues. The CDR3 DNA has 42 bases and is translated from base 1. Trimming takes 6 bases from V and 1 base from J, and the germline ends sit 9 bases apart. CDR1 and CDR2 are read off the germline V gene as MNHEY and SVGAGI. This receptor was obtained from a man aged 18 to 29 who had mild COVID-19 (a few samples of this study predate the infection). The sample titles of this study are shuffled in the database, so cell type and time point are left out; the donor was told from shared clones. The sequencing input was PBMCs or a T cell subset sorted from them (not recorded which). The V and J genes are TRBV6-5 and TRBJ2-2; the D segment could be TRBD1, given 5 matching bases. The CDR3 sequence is CASSTTGNTGELFF. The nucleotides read TGTGCCAGCAGCACTACAGGGAACACCGGGGAGCTGTTTTTT.